These 24 T cell receptor beta chains originate from one sample sequenced in a study of shared clonotypes between healthy human individuals. Sequenced by immunoSEQ multiplex PCR; TCRdb stores in-frame clones only, minus some. The sample has 190,000 or so clones; approximately 62% are singletons. What was sequenced was memory CD4+ T cells sorted from blood. The sample's subset: CD45RA-negative fraction. The receptor set was obtained from a man aged 25-45 years in good health.

The chain links TRBV9 to TRBJ1-2, with 7 bases fitting TRBD1. V lost 6 bases, J lost 4 bases, and 9 bases stayed unmatched. Per germline, CDR1 SGDLS and CDR2 YYNGEE. The CDR3 consists of 14 residues. The CDR3 DNA reads TGTGCCAGCAACCCGGGACAGACATCCTATGGCTACACCTTC. Its protein is CASNPGQTSYGYTF. Full variable domain (outside the CDR3, taken from reference TRBV9 and TRBJ1-2): DSGVTQTPKHLITATGQRVTLRCSPRSGDLSVYWYQQSLDQGLQFLIQYYNGEERAKGNILERFSAQQFPDLHSELNLSSLELGDSALYFCASNPGQTSYGYTFGSGTRLTVV.

The gene calls are TRBV2 and TRBJ2-2; tentative D call: TRBD1 (6 bases). V was shortened by 0 bases and J by 0 bases, with 20 bases between the two germline ends. Germline-derived CDR1 and CDR2 are SNHLY and FYNNEI. This CDR3 has 20 amino acids. CDR3 region: CASSEARGLATGSNTGELFF. In nucleotides, the CDR3 is TGTGCCAGCAGTGAAGCGCGCGGGCTGGCGACAGGTTCGAACACCGGGGAGCTGTTTTTT.

This clone was picked up many times. The chain is built from TRBV2 and TRBJ1-5, with 9 bases identical to TRBD1. Germline CDR1 SNHLY, CDR2 FYNNEI. The length of the CDR3 is 17 residues. The V segment lost 0 bases and the J segment 2 bases; nucleotides outside the gene matches: 5. CDR3 amino acids: CASSEAYWTGGNQPQHF. CDR3 nucleotides: TGTGCCAGCAGTGAAGCATATTGGACAGGGGGCAATCAGCCCCAGCATTTT.

Details on this clone: The same CDR3 also results from other DNA sequences found in this sample. This sequence joins TRBV4-3 and TRBJ2-1; D is undetermined. CDR1 LGHNA and CDR2 YSLEER come from the germline V gene. The CDR3 length is 12 residues. V lost 8 bases and J 3 bases, leaving 8 bases between the germline ends. The CDR3 loop is CASSRNYNEQFF. CDR3 nucleotide sequence: TGCGCCAGCTCGAGGAACTACAATGAGCAGTTCTTC.

The gene calls are TRBV5-4 and TRBJ2-7; 8 nucleotides agree with TRBD2. V gave up 4 bases and J gave up 3 bases; unmatched junction bases: 12. Germline-derived CDR1 and CDR2 are SGHNT and YYREEE (reference sequence). This CDR3 comprises 16 residues. CDR3 DNA sequence: TGTGCCAGCAGCCCCGGGGGGGCCACCGGTATCTACGAGCAGTACTTC. Translating it yields CASSPGGATGIYEQYF. Combining the CDR3 with reference TRBV5-4 and TRBJ2-7 gives the whole variable domain ETGVTQSPTHLIKTRGQQVTLRCSSQSGHNTVSWYQQALGQGPQFIFQYYREEENGRGNFPPRFSGLQFPNYSSELNVNALELDDSALYLCASSPGGATGIYEQYFGPGTRLTVT.

The V and J genes are TRBV5-1 and TRBJ2-1; TRBD1 matches 10 bases. Looked up from germline, CDR1 is SGHRS and CDR2 is YFSETQ. The CDR3 totals 15 residues. The junction had 5 bases not matched to a gene; V was cut back by 0 bases and J by 8 bases. The CDR3 spells CASSLGSGTGDEQFF. The CDR3 region has the DNA TGCGCCAGCAGCTTGGGCTCCGGGACAGGGGATGAGCAGTTCTTC.

The rearrangement links TRBV7-2 to TRBJ1-5; 7 positions agree with TRBD1. V lost 6 bases, J lost 6 bases, and 8 bases stayed unmatched. This CDR3 comprises 14 residues. CDR1 SGHTA and CDR2 FQGNSA come from the germline V gene. Here the CDR3 reads CASRDTGVGQPQHF. In nucleotides, the CDR3 is TGTGCCAGCAGGGACACAGGGGTAGGTCAGCCCCAGCATTTT.

The genes are TRBV4-1 and TRBJ2-1, with D perhaps TRBD2 (5 bases). Germline lookup yields CDR1 MGHRA and CDR2 YSYEKL. Trimming shortened V by 3 bases and J by 0 bases, and 18 bases separated the two germline ends. The CDR3 contains 18 residues. In nucleotides, the CDR3 is TGCGCCAGCAGCCAGAGCATGCTAGCATCGAGCTCCTACAATGAGCAGTTCTTC. It specifies CASSQSMLASSSYNEQFF.

This clone was recorded only once. The chain links TRBV15 to TRBJ2-2, with D maybe TRBD1 (5 bases). This CDR3 region has 14 residues. V was trimmed by 5 bases and J by 6 bases, leaving 13 bases between them. Germline CDR1 LNHNV, CDR2 YYDKDF (reference sequence). The CDR3 loop reads CATSPEKGSGELFF. In nucleotides, the CDR3 is TGTGCCACCAGCCCAGAGAAGGGGTCCGGGGAGCTGTTTTTT.

The chain couples TRBV18 to TRBJ1-1; D is uncertain. V lost 3 bases to trimming and J lost 6 bases, with 11 bases between them. There are 13 residues in the CDR3. Germline assignment: CDR1 KGHSH and CDR2 LQKENI. Here the CDR3 reads CASSPPGRAEAFF. In DNA form, the CDR3 reads TGTGCCAGCTCACCGCCGGGGAGGGCTGAAGCTTTCTTT.

V is TRBV28 and J is TRBJ2-7, with TRBD1 matching over 11 bases. The CDR3 consists of 22 residues. CDR1 and CDR2 from the germline V gene are MDHEN and SYDVKM. The ends lost 2 bases at V and 4 bases at J; junction bases unmatched: 25. CDR3 sequence reads: CASSLGTGGRAGRFPLRYEQYF. DNA for the CDR3: TGTGCCAGCAGTTTAGGGACAGGGGGACGAGCGGGCCGATTTCCCTTACGATACGAGCAGTACTTC.

The V call is TRBV29-1, the J call TRBJ2-3, with no clear D. This CDR3 spans 10 amino acids. Trimming removed 4 bases from V and 8 bases from J, with 7 bases in between. The germline V gene encodes CDR1 SQVTM and CDR2 ANQGSEA. The CDR3 region is CSVGVVTQYF. The DNA for the CDR3 is TGCAGCGTTGGGGTTGTTACGCAGTATTTT.

The V gene is TRBV14, the J gene TRBJ2-7, with 11 bases lining up with TRBD2. Germline assignment: CDR1 SGHDN and CDR2 FVKESK. Trimming removed 2 bases from V and 0 bases from J; junction bases left unmatched: 3. This CDR3 is 16 amino acids long. Here the CDR3 reads CASSQTGTSGSYEQYF. DNA for the CDR3: TGTGCCAGCAGCCAAACCGGGACTAGCGGCTCCTACGAGCAGTACTTC.

This clone was counted a single time. The CDR3 bases are TGCGGTCTTCGGACAGGGGGGCCCATATATTTT. Translation: CGLRTGGPIYF. V usage is TRBV20-1 and J usage is TRBJ1-3; 10 bases agree with TRBD1. Germline assignment: CDR1 DFQATT and CDR2 SNEGSKA (reference sequence). The CDR3 runs to 11 residues.

The chain carries TRBV27 and TRBJ2-3; the D is unclear. CDR1 is MNHEY, CDR2 SMNVEV, per germline (reference sequence). CDR3 size: 14 residues. Deletions cut 0 bases from V and 0 bases from J, with 4 bases between. The CDR3 loop reads CASSLSRSTDTQYF. CDR3 coding DNA: TGTGCCAGCAGTTTATCGAGGAGCACAGATACGCAGTATTTT.

This chain uses TRBV19 with TRBJ2-7; the match to TRBD2 covers 11 bases. CDR1 LNHDA and CDR2 SQIVND come from the germline V gene (reference sequence). The trim removed 8 bases at V and 3 bases at J, leaving 6 bases unmatched. The CDR3 consists of 14 residues. The CDR3 is CASGSTSGSYEQYF. As DNA, the CDR3 is TGTGCCAGTGGAAGCACTAGCGGGAGCTACGAGCAGTACTTC.

The chain recombines TRBV5-6 with TRBJ1-3; D is ambiguous. This CDR3 region has 15 residues. Germline V CDR1 and CDR2: SGHDT, YYEEEE. Trimming pared 4 bases from V and 3 bases from J, leaving 14 bases between. The CDR3 DNA reads as TGTGCCAGCAGCCCGGTGGAGGGATTTGGAAACACCATATATTTT. Translated, it gives CASSPVEGFGNTIYF.

This chain uses TRBV7-2 with TRBJ2-7; D could derive from TRBD1 or TRBD2 (5 bases each). The V gene lost 2 bases and the J gene lost 1 base, with 12 bases spanning the gap. There are 15 residues in the CDR3. The V gene's germline CDR1 is SGHTA and CDR2 FQGNSA. The CDR3 nucleotides read TGTGCCAGCAGCTTACTGGGGGTGAAGTCCTACGAGCAGTACTTC. This encodes CASSLLGVKSYEQYF.

CDR3 nucleotide sequence: TGTGCCAGCAGTAAGGGACTAGCGGGAGCCTGGGCTAACTCCTACGAGCAGTACTTC. Encoded protein: CASSKGLAGAWANSYEQYF. The chain is built from TRBV7-2 and TRBJ2-7, with 14 bases lining up with TRBD2. The V and J ends lost 6 bases and 0 bases, in that order; junction bases with no gene match: 13. Germline assignment: CDR1 SGHTA and CDR2 FQGNSA. The CDR3 has 19 residues.

Here the CDR3 DNA reads TGCGCCAGCTTTGAAATGGATACGCAGTATTTT. Protein product: CASFEMDTQYF. The chain is built from TRBV5-1 and TRBJ2-3; D is unresolved. Germline V gives CDR1 SGHRS, CDR2 YFSETQ. The CDR3 loop spans 11 amino acids. V gave up 7 bases and J gave up 6 bases, with 9 bases separating them.

V usage is TRBV27 and J usage is TRBJ1-5, with 7 bases matching TRBD1. The germline V gene encodes CDR1 MNHEY and CDR2 SMNVEV (reference sequence). With V trimmed by 3 bases and J by 3 bases, 5 bases remained unmatched. The CDR3 extends over 15 amino acids. In DNA form, the CDR3 reads TGTGCCAGCAGTTTTTCAGGGGGAATCAATCAGCCCCAGCATTTT. This translates into CASSFSGGINQPQHF.

This chain joins TRBV28 and TRBJ1-5; D is perhaps TRBD1 (5 bases). Trimming shortened V by 3 bases and J by 1 base, and 13 bases separated the two germline ends. This CDR3 has 16 amino acids. The germline V gene encodes CDR1 MDHEN and CDR2 SYDVKM. This CDR3 is CASSFPGTVSNQPQHF. The CDR3 DNA reads TGTGCCAGCAGTTTCCCCGGGACGGTAAGCAATCAGCCCCAGCATTTT.

For this clone: Relative to the germline gene, one junction end is altered; a read error may explain this. The chain joins TRBV18 to TRBJ2-5; TRBD1 agrees at 7 bases. Germline V gene lookup returns CDR1 KGHSH and CDR2 LQKENI. The CDR3 spans 14 residues. CDR3 residues: CASSLDRSLGTQHF. CDR3 sequence (DNA): TGTGCCAGCTCACTGGACAGGTCCCTGGGGACCCAGCACTTC. Looking up the rest from reference TRBV18 and TRBJ2-5 gives the full variable domain: NAGVMQNPRHLVRRRGQEARLRCSPMKGHSHVYWYRQLPEEGLKFMVYLQKENIIDESGMPKERFSAEFPKEGPSILRIQQVVRGDSAAYFCASSLDRSLGTQHFGPGTRLLVL.

The chain joins TRBV19 to TRBJ1-1; D may be TRBD1 (5 bases). Trimming took off 7 bases at V and 3 bases at J, with 15 bases between the two ends. Germline V gene data show CDR1 as LNHDA and CDR2 as SQIVND (reference sequence). The CDR3 sequence is 14 residues long. Written as DNA, the CDR3 is TGTGCCAGTATCGACCAGGGAGGTCACACTGAAGCTTTCTTT. Its translation is CASIDQGGHTEAFF.